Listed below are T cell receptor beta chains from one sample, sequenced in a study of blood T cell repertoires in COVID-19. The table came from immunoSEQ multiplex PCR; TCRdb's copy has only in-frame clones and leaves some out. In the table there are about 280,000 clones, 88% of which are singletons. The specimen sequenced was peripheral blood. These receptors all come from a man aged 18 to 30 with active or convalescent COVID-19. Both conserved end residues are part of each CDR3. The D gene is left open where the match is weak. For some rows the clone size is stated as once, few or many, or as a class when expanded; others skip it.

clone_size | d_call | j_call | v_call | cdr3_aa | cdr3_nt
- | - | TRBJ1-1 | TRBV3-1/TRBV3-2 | CASRPGGHTEAFF | TGTGCCAGCAGGCCGGGGGGCCACACTGAAGCTTTCTTT
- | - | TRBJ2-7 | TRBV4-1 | CASSRGQNYEQYF | TGCGCCAGCAGTCGAGGACAGAACTACGAGCAGTACTTC
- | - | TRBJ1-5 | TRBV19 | CASSPGKRQPQHF | TGTGCCAGTAGCCCAGGGAAACGGCAGCCCCAGCATTTT
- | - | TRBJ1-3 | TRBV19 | CASSKTGRSGNTIYF | TGTGCCAGTAGTAAAACAGGGCGCTCTGGAAACACCATATATTTT
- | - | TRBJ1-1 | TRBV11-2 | CASSLYPTPREDTEAFF | TGTGCCAGCAGCTTATATCCAACCCCACGGGAGGACACTGAAGCTTTCTTT
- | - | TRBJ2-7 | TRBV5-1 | CASSLGAGMTYEQYF | TGCGCCAGCAGCTTGGGGGCAGGCATGACCTACGAGCAGTACTTC
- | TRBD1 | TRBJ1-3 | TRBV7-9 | CASSETGTASGNTIYF | TGTGCCAGCAGCGAAACCGGGACAGCCTCTGGAAACACCATATATTTT
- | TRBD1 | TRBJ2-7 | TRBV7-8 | CASSSTGQGYEQYF | TGTGCCAGCAGCTCAACTGGACAGGGCTACGAGCAGTACTTC
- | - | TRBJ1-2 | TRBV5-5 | CASSLLGGGYTF | TGTGCCAGCAGCTTGTTAGGAGGGGGCTACACCTTC
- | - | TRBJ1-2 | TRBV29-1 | CSVGGRGGYGYTF | TGCAGCGTCGGCGGACGGGGTGGGTATGGCTACACCTTC
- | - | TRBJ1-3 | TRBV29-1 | CSVEELSRDTIYF | TGCAGCGTTGAAGAGCTCTCTCGGGACACCATATATTTT
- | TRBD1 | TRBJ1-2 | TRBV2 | CASSGTGLVQGYTF | TGTGCCAGCAGTGGGACAGGTTTAGTACAGGGCTACACCTTC
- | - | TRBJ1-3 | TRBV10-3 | CAIKEQDSGNTIYF | TGTGCCATCAAAGAACAGGACTCTGGAAACACCATATATTTT
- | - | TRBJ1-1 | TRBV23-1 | CASSQRSTGTPNTEAFF | TGCGCCAGCAGTCAAAGGTCTACTGGGACACCGAACACTGAAGCTTTCTTT
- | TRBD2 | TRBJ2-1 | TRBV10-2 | CASRATSGATNEQFF | TGCGCCAGCAGGGCGACTAGCGGGGCGACCAATGAGCAGTTCTTC
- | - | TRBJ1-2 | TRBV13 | CASSFWTENGYTF | TGTGCCAGCAGCTTTTGGACAGAGAATGGCTACACCTTC
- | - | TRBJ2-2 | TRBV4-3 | CASSQVVSGITGELFF | TGCGCCAGCAGCCAAGTTGTGTCAGGGATAACCGGGGAGCTGTTTTTT
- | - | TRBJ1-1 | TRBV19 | CASSSPPAGEAFF | TGTGCCAGTAGTAGCCCGCCGGCGGGGGAAGCTTTCTTT
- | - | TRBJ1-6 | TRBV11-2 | CASSLGEGNNSPLHF | TGTGCCAGCAGCTTAGGGGAGGGGAATAATTCACCCCTCCACTTT
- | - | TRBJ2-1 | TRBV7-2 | CASSPGGVGNEQFF | TGTGCCAGCAGCCCTGGCGGGGTGGGAAATGAGCAGTTCTTC
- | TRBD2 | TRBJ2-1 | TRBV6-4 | CASSDGTSGYNEQFF | TGTGCCAGCAGTGACGGGACTAGCGGCTACAATGAGCAGTTCTTC
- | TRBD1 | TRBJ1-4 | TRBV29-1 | CSVYGTGEEKLFF | TGCAGCGTCTACGGGACAGGTGAAGAAAAACTGTTTTTT
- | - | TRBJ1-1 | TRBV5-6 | CASSLGQVLIEAFF | TGTGCCAGCAGCTTGGGACAGGTTTTGATTGAAGCTTTCTTT
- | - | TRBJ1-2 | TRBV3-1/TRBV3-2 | CASSSQTGLYGYTF | TGTGCCAGCAGCTCCCAGACGGGACTCTATGGCTACACCTTC
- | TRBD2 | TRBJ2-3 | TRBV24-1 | CATSTGGSTDTQYF | TGTGCCACCAGTACGGGAGGTAGCACAGATACGCAGTATTTT
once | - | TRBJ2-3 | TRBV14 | CASSQDGTSTVDTQYF | TGTGCCAGCAGCCAAGATGGGACATCCACCGTGGATACGCAGTATTTT
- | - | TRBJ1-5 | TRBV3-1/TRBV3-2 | CASSQGQSNQPQHF | TGTGCCAGCAGCCAAGGACAGAGCAATCAGCCCCAGCATTTT
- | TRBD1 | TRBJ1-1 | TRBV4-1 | CASSHPATTGMNTEAFF | TGCGCCAGCAGCCATCCCGCTACGACAGGGATGAACACTGAAGCTTTCTTT
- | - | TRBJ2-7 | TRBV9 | CASSPGWGRSSYEQYF | TGTGCCAGCAGCCCAGGGTGGGGTAGGAGCTCCTACGAGCAGTACTTC
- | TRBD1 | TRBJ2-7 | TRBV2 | CASRPDRSPLYEQYF | TGTGCCAGCAGGCCGGACAGGTCTCCTCTATACGAGCAGTACTTC
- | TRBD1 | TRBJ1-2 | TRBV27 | CASSLNYPGQGGGGYTF | TGTGCCAGCAGTTTAAATTATCCGGGACAGGGTGGAGGCGGCTACACCTTC
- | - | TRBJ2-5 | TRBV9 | CASSVNSPGETQYF | TGTGCCAGCAGTGTGAACTCGCCCGGAGAGACCCAGTACTTC
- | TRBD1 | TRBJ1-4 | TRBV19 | CASSPGTGREKLFF | TGTGCCAGTAGTCCCGGGACAGGTCGTGAAAAACTGTTTTTT
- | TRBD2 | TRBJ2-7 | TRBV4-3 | CASSQDVTSGAYEQYF | TGCGCCAGCAGCCAAGACGTCACTAGCGGGGCCTACGAGCAGTACTTC
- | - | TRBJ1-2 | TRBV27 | CASSTDTRYGYTF | TGTGCCAGCAGTACGGACACCCGTTATGGCTACACCTTC
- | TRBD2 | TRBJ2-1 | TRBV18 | CASSNSGVGTSEQFF | TGTGCCAGCTCAAATAGCGGGGTGGGGACGTCGGAGCAGTTCTTC
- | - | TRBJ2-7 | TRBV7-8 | CASSPSYEQYF | TGTGCCAGCAGCCCATCCTACGAGCAGTACTTC
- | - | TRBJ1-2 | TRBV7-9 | CASSPRTAPIGYTF | TGTGCCAGCAGCCCGCGGACAGCCCCTATTGGCTACACCTTC
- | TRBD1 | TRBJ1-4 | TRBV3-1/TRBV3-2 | CASRQAGGTNEKLFF | TGTGCCAGCAGGCAAGCAGGGGGCACTAATGAAAAACTGTTTTTT
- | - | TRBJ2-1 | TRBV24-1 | CATSDNREANEQFF | TGTGCCACCAGTGACAACAGGGAAGCTAATGAGCAGTTCTTC
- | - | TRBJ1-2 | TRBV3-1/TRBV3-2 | CASSQEPLGGVYGYTF | TGTGCCAGCAGCCAAGAACCTTTGGGGGGAGTCTATGGCTACACCTTC
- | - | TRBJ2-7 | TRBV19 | CASSIEGRGVEQYF | TGTGCCAGTAGTATAGAGGGCAGGGGCGTCGAGCAGTACTTC
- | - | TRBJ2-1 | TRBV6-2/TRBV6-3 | CASSYGMRASEQFF | TGTGCCAGCAGTTACGGAATGAGGGCGTCTGAGCAGTTCTTC
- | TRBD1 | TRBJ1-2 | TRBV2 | CASSPPGGLGYTF | TGTGCCAGCAGTCCGCCAGGGGGCCTTGGCTACACCTTC
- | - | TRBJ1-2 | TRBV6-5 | CASSFAVRGDGYTF | TGTGCCAGCAGTTTCGCTGTCAGGGGTGATGGCTACACCTTC
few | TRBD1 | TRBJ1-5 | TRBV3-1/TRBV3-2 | CASSQGTGEDQPQHF | TGTGCCAGCAGCCAAGGGACAGGGGAGGATCAGCCCCAGCATTTT